This T cell receptor beta chain is from a study of beta chain features in type 1 diabetes. On the study more broadly: Patient and healthy donor groups were alike in age, gender and cell yields.

Purity of each sorted population was above 95%. Reverse transcription of all isolated RNA meant that expressed TCRB transcripts were sequenced. Reads from naive, central memory and regulatory T cell samples averaged about 3.9 million. Data came from immunoSEQ multiplex PCR; TCRdb stores just in-frame clones and leaves some out. Altogether under 500,000 clones are present, about 32% being singletons, with the ten largest covering 0.05% to 0.065%. Germline loops: CDR1 MGHRA, CDR2 YSYEKL. The germline V and J ends were trimmed by 4 bases and 6 bases, with 16 bases remaining between them. The CDR3 runs to 15 residues. This clone was seen more than once but under ten times.

This chain uses TRBV4-1 with TRBJ2-1; possibly TRBD1 or TRBD2 for D (5 bases each). Sequencing was performed on naive CD4+ T cells from blood. The clonotype originates from a man aged 18 to 30 in good health. The CDR3 loop is CASSLFLLRGNEQFF. Written as DNA, the CDR3 is TGCGCCAGCAGCCTTTTCCTTTTGAGGGGCAATGAGCAGTTCTTC.